This record covers a single T cell receptor (beta chain). The V and J ends lost 1 base and 7 bases, in that order; junction bases with no gene match: 2. Germline CDR1 and CDR2: LNHDA and SQIVND (reference sequence). The CDR3 sequence is 13 residues long. These data are taken from a study of control samples from healthy donors and cancer patients. Data came from immunoSEQ multiplex PCR; TCRdb stores just in-frame clones and leaves some out. The sample lists some 210,000 clones; about 89% were seen once. The clonotype was recovered from a man in his thirties or forties in good health. Sequenced material: blood. This chain connects TRBV19 to TRBJ1-1, with 8 bases fitting TRBD1. The CDR3 spells CASSIGDRGEAFF. As DNA, the CDR3 is TGTGCCAGTAGTATAGGTGACAGGGGTGAAGCTTTCTTT. The full variable domain, in which reference TRBV19 and TRBJ1-1 provide the parts outside the CDR3, is DGGITQSPKYLFRKEGQNVTLSCEQNLNHDAMYWYRQDPGQGLRLIYYSQIVNDFQKGDIAEGYSVSREKKESFPLTVTSAQKNPTAFYLCASSIGDRGEAFFGQGTRLTVV.